This T cell receptor (beta chain) originates from a study of identical twins. CDR3 size: 14 residues. Germline V CDR1 and CDR2: LGHDT, YNNKEL (reference sequence). V lost 5 bases and J lost 0, with 11 bases in between. This clonotype appeared a few times. TCRdb processed the 5' RACE reads anew with MiXCR; each CDR3 protein has one entry. The table lists around 530,000 distinct CDR3 sequences, roughly 15% of them singletons, with around 0.48% in the top ten. These data also featured in a second study, about yellow fever vaccine responses in identical twins.

The TCR originated in a woman between 18 and 29 years old in good health. The V call is TRBV3-1, the J call TRBJ2-7; possible D gene TRBD1, 6 bases. The sequenced sample was CD4+ T cells sorted from blood. The CDR3 is CASSGTPNSYEQYV. The CDR3 DNA is TGTGCCAGCAGCGGGACACCTAACTCCTACGAGCAGTACGTC.